This TCR beta chain was obtained from a study of cytomegalovirus exposure and HLA in healthy donors. Study-wide results and caveats: According to reports, the classifier identified cytomegalovirus status with high specificity and sensitivity. TRBV6-2, TRBV6-3 and other indistinguishable V segments were excluded. Later on, a genetic analysis was performed. It linked a missense variant in DCLRE1C with V- and J-gene trimming of TCR beta.

In the PCR, 60 Vbeta and 13 Jbeta primers were used. The data were produced by immunoSEQ multiplex PCR, yet TCRdb's version contains in-frame clones alone and is incomplete. The sample carries 85,000 to 100,000 clones, less than 70% recorded once. Concerning this clone itself: Its cognate antigen is unknown.

V lost 1 base to trimming and J lost 7 bases, with 16 bases between them. The germline V gene has CDR1 MNHNS and CDR2 SASEGT. The CDR3 runs 15 residues. Sequencing input: PBMCs. This receptor was obtained from a man aged 50 to 59 in good health and CMV-seronegative. J is TRBJ1-2 and V is TRBV6-1; D may be TRBD1 (5 bases). The CDR3 DNA reads TGTGCCAGCAGTGAAGTTTTCGCAGGGCCGGGTGGCTACACCTTC. Its protein product is CASSEVFAGPGGYTF.